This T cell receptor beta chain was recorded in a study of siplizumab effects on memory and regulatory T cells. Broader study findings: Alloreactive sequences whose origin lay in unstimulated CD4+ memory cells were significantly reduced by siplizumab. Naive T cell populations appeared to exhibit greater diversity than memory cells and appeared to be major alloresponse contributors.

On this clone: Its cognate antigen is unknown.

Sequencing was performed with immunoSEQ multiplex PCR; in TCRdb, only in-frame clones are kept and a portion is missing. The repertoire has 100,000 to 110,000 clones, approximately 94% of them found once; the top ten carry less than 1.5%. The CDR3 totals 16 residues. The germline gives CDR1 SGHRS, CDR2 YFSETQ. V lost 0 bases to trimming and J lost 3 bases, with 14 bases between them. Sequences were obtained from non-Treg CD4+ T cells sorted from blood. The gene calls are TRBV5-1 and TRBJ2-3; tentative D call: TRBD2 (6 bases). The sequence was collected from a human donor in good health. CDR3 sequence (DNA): TGCGCCAGCAGCTTGGCGCGGGGATTGAATACAGATACGCAGTATTTT. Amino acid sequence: CASSLARGLNTDTQYF.